A selection of T cell receptor beta chains follows, all from one sample in a study of patients and donors after allogeneic stem cell transplantation. TCRdb passed the RT-PCR reads through MiXCR, listing each CDR3 protein once. Here the sample spans around 150,000 distinct CDR3 sequences, over 35% being singletons. The sample comprised blood, either unsorted or a sorted T cell fraction (not recorded which). Every receptor here comes from a human donor who was either an allogeneic HSCT recipient or a stem cell or donor lymphocyte infusion donor (not recorded which). It is not recorded whose cells these are; they may come from a transplant donor. Both conserved end residues are part of each CDR3. A D gene is named only where the DNA matches it firmly. Clone size is not always given. Where it is, it says once, few, many or a class for expanded clones.

size	V	J	D	DNA	CDR3
.	TRBV4-2	TRBJ1-6	.	TGTGCCAGCAGCCACGACAGAATCGAATCACCCCTCCACTTT	CASSHDRIESPLHF
few	TRBV6-2/TRBV6-3	TRBJ1-1	TRBD1	TGTGCCAGCAGCCTAAAGCTTTGGACAGGCGAAGCTTTCTTT	CASSLKLWTGEAFF
few	TRBV29-1	TRBJ1-1	TRBD1	TGCAGCGTTGGATTGGTAGGACAGGGGGCTACTGAAGCTTTCTTT	CSVGLVGQGATEAFF
.	TRBV28	TRBJ1-1	.	TGTGCCAGCAGTGCGCCCGCAGGGGCCACTGAAGCTTTCTTT	CASSAPAGATEAFF
.	TRBV12-3/TRBV12-4	TRBJ2-3	.	TGTGCCGAGGGGACATCCGGCACAGATACGCAGTATTTT	CAEGTSGTDTQYF
few	TRBV5-3	TRBJ1-1	.	TGTGCCAGATATCGGAAGAACACTGAAGCTTTCTTT	CARYRKNTEAFF
few	TRBV6-5	TRBJ1-1	.	TGTGCCAGCAGCCTCGGACTAGACGCTGAAGCTTTCTTT	CASSLGLDAEAFF
.	TRBV6-6	TRBJ1-5	.	TGTGCCAGCAACACCGGCAGTAGCAATCAGCCCCAGCATTTT	CASNTGSSNQPQHF
.	TRBV12-3/TRBV12-4	TRBJ1-1	TRBD1	TGTGCCAGCAGTCCCGGGACAGGGGGAAGGACTGAAGCTTTCTTT	CASSPGTGGRTEAFF
.	TRBV6-6	TRBJ1-5	.	TGTGCCAGCAGTTATGACGGATGGAGCAATCAGCCCCAGCATTTT	CASSYDGWSNQPQHF
few	TRBV2	TRBJ2-3	TRBD1	TGTGCCAGCCCTCAAAACCCCGACAGGGCTCGCACAGATACGCAGTATTTT	CASPQNPDRARTDTQYF
.	TRBV12-3/TRBV12-4	TRBJ2-3	.	TGTGCCAGCAGTTTACTCGCCCCGGGGGCCACAGATACGCAGTATTTT	CASSLLAPGATDTQYF
.	TRBV5-1	TRBJ1-4	.	TGCGCCAGCAGCCCCGATGACTCGTTTGCTAATGAAAAACTGTTTTTT	CASSPDDSFANEKLFF
few	TRBV20-1	TRBJ1-5	.	TGCAGTGCTAGTGACAGGCGGTATCAGCCCCAGCATTTT	CSASDRRYQPQHF
.	TRBV28	TRBJ1-6	.	TGTGCCAGCAGTCCGGGACTCTCCTATAATTCACCCCTCCACTTT	CASSPGLSYNSPLHF
.	TRBV9	TRBJ1-1	.	TGTGCCAGCAGCGTAGGCCGAGACACTGAAGCTTTCTTT	CASSVGRDTEAFF